This T cell receptor (beta chain) emerged from a study of T cell responses to AZD1222 COVID-19 vaccine. Some clones are missing from TCRdb's copy, which holds only in-frame ones; the method was immunoSEQ multiplex PCR. The data hold under 45,000 clones, with 88% observed a single time. For this clone: Antigen specificity is unknown.

Overall study findings and caveats: Unmutated variant regions are reportedly targeted by nearly half of spike-specific TCRs.

CDR3 length: 15 amino acids. Germline assignment: CDR1 SNHLY and CDR2 FYNNEI. J was trimmed by 5 bases and V by 5 bases; bases with no gene match: 6. This rearrangement joins TRBV2 to TRBJ1-4; 9 bases agree with TRBD1. The clonotype comes from an adult who received the MenACWY meningococcal vaccine as a control. The specimen was peripheral blood, collected 28 days after the second dose of the MenACWY control vaccine. CDR3 DNA: TGTGCCAGCAGTCCTGCGACAGGGGGGAATGAAAAACTGTTTTTT. Encoded protein: CASSPATGGNEKLFF.